Presented here are 11 T cell receptor beta chains from one specimen sequenced in a study of blood T cell repertoires in COVID-19. Sequenced by immunoSEQ multiplex PCR; TCRdb stores in-frame clones only, minus some. The table shows roughly 100,000 clones, with roughly 84% occurring only once. The sequencing input was peripheral blood. The receptor set was obtained from a human donor in a cohort sampled during active COVID-19.

The rearrangement joins TRBV7-2 to TRBJ2-7; 9 bases are a match to TRBD2. V dropped 3 bases and J dropped 0; count of bases not matched to a gene: 6. Germline CDR1 reads SGHTA; CDR2 reads FQGNSA. CDR3 length: 16 residues. The CDR3: CASSLQLAGASYEQYF. The CDR3 DNA reads TGTGCCAGCAGCTTGCAATTAGCGGGAGCCTCCTACGAGCAGTACTTC.

The chain recombines TRBV19 with TRBJ2-1; 9 positions match TRBD2. V shed 5 bases and J 4 bases; nucleotides not matched to a gene: 3. The germline CDR1 and CDR2 sequences are LNHDA and SQIVND (reference sequence). The CDR3 loop spans 14 amino acids. Here the CDR3 reads CASSVSGRYNEQFF. The CDR3 bases are TGTGCCAGTAGTGTTAGCGGGAGATACAATGAGCAGTTCTTC.

This sequence joins TRBV23-1 and TRBJ1-4; D is undetermined. TRBV23-1 qualifies as an ORF whose function is uncertain. The V end was cut by 2 bases, the J end by 8 bases, with 6 bases between. The CDR3 has 12 amino acids. CDR3 region: CASSQQYEKLFF. CDR3 nucleotide sequence: TGCGCCAGCAGTCAACAGTACGAAAAACTGTTTTTT.

The chain links TRBV7-8 to TRBJ2-3, with 9 positions matching TRBD2. V shed 0 bases and J 7 bases; nucleotides not matched to a gene: 2. CDR3 length equals 14 residues. Germline loops: CDR1 SGHVS, CDR2 FQNEAQ. CDR3 in DNA: TGTGCCAGCAGCTTAGCTAGCGGGGGCTATACGCAGTATTTT. This codes for CASSLASGGYTQYF.

CDR3 region: CASSQALQGGQYF. The CDR3 DNA is TGTGCCAGCAGCCAAGCGCTACAGGGGGGGCAGTACTTC. The chain links TRBV14 to TRBJ2-7; TRBD1 matches 8 bases. Germline V gene lookup returns CDR1 SGHDN and CDR2 FVKESK. This CDR3 is built from 13 residues. The V gene end was trimmed by 1 base and the J gene end by 9 bases; junction bases not matched to a gene: 5.

The chain joins TRBV11-3 to TRBJ2-1; the D gene is possibly TRBD1 (5 bases). The ends were cut back, 7 bases at V and 0 bases at J, with 10 bases in the middle. Per the germline V gene, CDR1 is SGHNT and CDR2 is YENEEA. The CDR3 length is 14 residues. The CDR3 loop reads CASTLDSSYNEQFF. CDR3 in DNA: TGTGCCAGCACCCTAGACAGCTCCTACAATGAGCAGTTCTTC.

V is TRBV27 and J is TRBJ2-7, with a weak D call TRBD2 (5 bases). In germline, CDR1 is MNHEY, CDR2 SMNVEV (reference sequence). V was cut by 6 bases and J by 6 bases, with 12 bases left in between. This CDR3 contains 12 residues. The CDR3 region has the DNA TGTGCCAGCAGGCAACTACTAGGCGAGCAGTACTTC. Translating it yields CASRQLLGEQYF.

This chain connects TRBV24-1 to TRBJ1-2; 7 bases align to TRBD1. Trimming removed 6 bases from V and 4 bases from J; junction bases left unmatched: 19. CDR1 is KGHDR and CDR2 is SFDVKD in the germline V gene. This CDR3 comprises 18 residues. The CDR3 region is CATSHSVTGRGASYGYTF. CDR3 in DNA: TGTGCCACCAGTCACTCGGTGACAGGGCGGGGCGCCAGCTATGGCTACACCTTC.

DNA for the CDR3: TGTGCCAGTAGTACTAGCGGTTACGAGCAGTACTTC. Protein product: CASSTSGYEQYF. This sequence joins TRBV19 and TRBJ2-7, with 7 positions matching TRBD2. V gave up 4 bases and J gave up 4 bases; unmatched junction bases: 1. The length of the CDR3 is 12 residues. Germline assignment: CDR1 LNHDA and CDR2 SQIVND (reference sequence).

This rearrangement joins TRBV3-1 (or the pseudogene TRBV3-2) to TRBJ1-4; D not resolved. The germline gives CDR1 LGHDT, CDR2 YNNKEL (reference sequence). V shed 1 base and J shed 8 bases, with 11 bases lying between them. The CDR3 extends over 14 amino acids. The CDR3 here is CASSQVAGQEKLFF. The CDR3 region has the DNA TGTGCCAGCAGCCAAGTGGCAGGCCAAGAAAAACTGTTTTTT.

Only one count was recorded for this clone. J is TRBJ1-3 and V is TRBV3-1 (or the pseudogene TRBV3-2); unclear D gene. The V gene lost 3 bases and the J gene lost 0 bases, with 6 bases spanning the gap. The CDR3 spans 14 residues. Germline values: CDR1 LGHDT, CDR2 YNNKEL (reference sequence). The CDR3 DNA reads as TGTGCCAGCAGCCAGCGGGCCTCTGGAAACACCATATATTTT. Amino acids: CASSQRASGNTIYF.